This entry concerns a single T cell receptor (beta chain). Its specificity is not known. Treatment specified: approximately 18 received Ad26.COV2.S at low or high dose, single or two shots; 5 received placebo; per-sample allocation not given. Day 63 following the first vaccine or placebo injection was when the samples were taken. The CDR3 is 16 amino acids. Germline V gene lookup returns CDR1 KGHSH and CDR2 LQKENI. V was clipped by 6 bases and J by 0 bases, with 14 bases between them. This sample was included in a study of Ad26.COV2.S vaccination and SARS-CoV-2 variants. Looking at the study overall: Intramuscularly, Ad26.COV2.S was given either once or twice, 56 days apart. Whole-study results and caveats: There was a possibility that the TCR breadth and depth analyses underestimated total T cell responses.

The method was immunoSEQ multiplex PCR; TCRdb's version includes in-frame clones alone and lacks a portion of them. The repertoire consists of about 480,000 clones, with around 90% occurring once and the leading ten covering 9.5% to 15%. The clonotype comes from a person between 18 and 65 years old who received the Ad26.COV2.S COVID-19 vaccine or a placebo. The chain carries TRBV18 and TRBJ1-4; D is ambiguous. The source was peripheral blood, collected in a trial of Ad26.COV2.S vaccine versus placebo. DNA for the CDR3: TGTGCCAGCTCGCCTACTCGGGGTGCAACTAATGAAAAACTGTTTTTT. Its protein product is CASSPTRGATNEKLFF.